This T cell receptor beta chain was obtained from a study of technical replicates of blood from a handful of donors. Profiled with immunoSEQ multiplex PCR; TCRdb holds only in-frame clones, not every one. The sample yields some 94,000 clones, roughly 94% seen once. Sample: T cells isolated from PBMCs. This clonotype originated in a human donor in good health.

The CDR3 DNA follows: TGCGCCAGCAGTCAATTAGGGGCCAGGGGGCAAGAGACCCAGTACTTC. Its protein product is CASSQLGARGQETQYF. V usage is TRBV23-1 and J usage is TRBJ2-5, with 7 bases aligning to TRBD1. TRBV23-1 is known as an ORF, though its function is uncertain. The CDR3 runs 16 residues. V lost 1 base, J lost 2 bases, and 7 bases stayed unmatched.